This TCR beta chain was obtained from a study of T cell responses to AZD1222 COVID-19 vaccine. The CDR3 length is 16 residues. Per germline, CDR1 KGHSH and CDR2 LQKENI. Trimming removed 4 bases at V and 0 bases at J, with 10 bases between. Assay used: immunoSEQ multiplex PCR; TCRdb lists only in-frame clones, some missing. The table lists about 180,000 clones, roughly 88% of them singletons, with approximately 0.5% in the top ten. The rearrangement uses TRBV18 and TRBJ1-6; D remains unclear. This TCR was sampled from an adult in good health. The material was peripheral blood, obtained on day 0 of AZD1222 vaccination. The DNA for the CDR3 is TGTGCCAGCTCACAGAAGGATACCTCCTATAATTCACCCCTCCACTTT. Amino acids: CASSQKDTSYNSPLHF.